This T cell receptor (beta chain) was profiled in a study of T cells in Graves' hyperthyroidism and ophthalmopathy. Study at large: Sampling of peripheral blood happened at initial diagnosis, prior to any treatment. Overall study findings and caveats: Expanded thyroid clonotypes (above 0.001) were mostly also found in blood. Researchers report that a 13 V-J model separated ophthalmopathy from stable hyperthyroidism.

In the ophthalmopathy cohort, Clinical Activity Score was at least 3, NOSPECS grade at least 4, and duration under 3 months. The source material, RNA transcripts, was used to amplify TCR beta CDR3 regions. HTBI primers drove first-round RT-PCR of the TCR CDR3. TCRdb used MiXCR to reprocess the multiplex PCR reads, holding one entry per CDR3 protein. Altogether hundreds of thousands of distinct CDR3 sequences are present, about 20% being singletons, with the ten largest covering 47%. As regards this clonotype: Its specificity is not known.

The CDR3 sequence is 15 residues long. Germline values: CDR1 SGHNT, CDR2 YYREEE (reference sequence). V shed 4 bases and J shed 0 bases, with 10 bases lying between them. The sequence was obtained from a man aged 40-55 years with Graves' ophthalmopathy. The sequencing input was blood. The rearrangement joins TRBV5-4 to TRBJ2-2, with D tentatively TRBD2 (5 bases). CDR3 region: CASSRGQANTGELFF. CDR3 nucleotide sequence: TGTGCCAGCAGCCGGGGTCAGGCGAACACCGGGGAGCTGTTTTTT.